The clone carrying this T cell receptor (beta chain) was detected only a few times. The sample's treatment: PENTA 11 planned treatment interruption arm or continuous ART arm. Only samples with at least 5 million viable PBMCs qualified. A 3' RACE protocol on RNA, with unique molecular identifiers, produced the TCR library. TCRdb re-called the 3' RACE reads with MiXCR, one entry per CDR3 protein. The profile covers 90,000 or so distinct CDR3 sequences, with roughly 6.7% appearing a single time and 1.1% taken by the ten largest. This entry is derived from a study of HIV-infected children after antiretroviral therapy interruption. Study details: Four children interrupted treatment; four stayed on continuous treatment. Continuous-treatment samples came from weeks 0, 48 and 150.

This CDR3 has 13 amino acids. The V gene's germline CDR1 is LGHDT and CDR2 YNNKEL (reference sequence). V was trimmed by 3 bases and J by 1 base, leaving 6 bases between them. The specimen comprised CD45RA+ CD4+ T cells from PBMCs, pooled from several time points, sampled from a donor given antiretroviral therapy, either interrupted or continuous. This sample's subset: naive CD4+ CD45RA+ CD45RO- T cells. The source of this sequence is a pool of human donors with HIV. The gene calls are TRBV3-1 and TRBJ1-1; the D is unclear. The CDR3 coding sequence is TGTGCCAGCAGCCAGATCAAGAACACTGAAGCTTTCTTT. This codes for CASSQIKNTEAFF.